This TCR beta chain stems from a study of T cell repertoires in cytomegalovirus infection (dated 2019 in TCRdb). Broadly, across the study: Peptide stimulations targeted recently identified HLA-C-restricted CMV epitopes, whose presentation resists viral immunomodulation, together with well-studied HLA-B-restricted epitopes. Because public TCR beta signatures pointed to carriage of CMV infection together with the matching HLA type, the HLA type of each donor mattered for the analysis.

This sample was sequenced with an Illumina HiSeq 1500. TCRdb itself trimmed the public reads at Q25 with fastp, ran MiXCR and retained productive beta chains. Duplicate CDR3 protein sequences are folded into a single record with the most common DNA and genes. Present in this sample are 300,000 to 400,000 distinct CDR3 sequences, more than 20% of which were seen just once. Less than 15% of the sample comes from the top ten. Notes on this clonotype: Its antigen is unknown. Per-base qualities were not stored, and no clone one base away is much larger.

Sample treatment or condition, as interpreted from the label and publication: in vitro stimulation with specific CMV peptide epitopes to enrich CMV-specific T cells. The junction carries 5 bases between V and J, which are trimmed by 5 bases and 0 bases respectively. Including the terminal cysteine and phenylalanine, the CDR3 comprises 13 residues. Of all the DNA, just the CDR3 is kept, 39 bases in frame from base 1. CDR1 SGHTA and CDR2 FQGNSA are derived from the germline V gene. On the study overall, not on this receptor specifically: The ex vivo response was dominated by HLA-C-restricted CMV-specific TCR beta clonotypes, which also provided the single most frequent clonotype in two of eight donors. Carriers of CMV infection plus the relevant HLA type were discriminated by the cumulative frequency of public TCR beta family members in the study cohort and in an independent roughly 350-donor cohort.

This sequence uses TRBV7-2 and TRBJ1-3; the D gene cannot be named for sure. The TCR was taken from a human donor in good health (CMV status not recorded). Some clones in this sample may be carry-over from other donors' samples. The source was cultured PBMCs, collected from culture after CMV antigen stimulation. The DNA sequence reads TGTGCCAGCAGCACCAACTCTGGAAACACCATATATTTT. The translation is CASSTNSGNTIYF.